Presented here are 9 T cell receptor beta chains from one specimen sequenced in a study of GPR56 and killer-like receptors on CD4 memory cells. From its re-call of the reads, TCRdb lists each CDR3 protein once, without DNA. This sample's table reports about 1,400 distinct CDR3 sequences. FACS enrichment separated five CD4+ populations based on killer cell lectin-like receptor and GPR56 expression. The source material was memory CD4+ T cells from blood. The source of these receptors is a human donor in good health.

This chain uses TRBV20-1 with TRBJ1-1; no DNA is available, so the TRBD1 call from TCRdb remains unchecked. Germline V gene data show CDR1 as DFQATT and CDR2 as SNEGSKA (reference sequence). The CDR3 extends over 15 amino acids. The CDR3 protein is CSARGSSGYQTEAFF.

The CDR3 spells CASSADRGPWRTEAFF. The chain carries TRBV2 and TRBJ1-1; the TCRdb D gene call, TRBD1, has no DNA to confirm it. This CDR3 contains 16 residues. Germline CDR1 reads SNHLY; CDR2 reads FYNNEI.

This clonotype shows up as hyperexpanded by frequency. The chain is built from TRBV19 and TRBJ1-2; TCRdb lists TRBD1, though no DNA is available to test this call. Germline V CDR1 and CDR2: LNHDA, SQIVND (reference sequence). This CDR3 comprises 16 residues. The CDR3 sequence is CASSTSRDRTNYGYTF. The whole variable domain, filled in from reference TRBV19 and TRBJ1-2, reads DGGITQSPKYLFRKEGQNVTLSCEQNLNHDAMYWYRQDPGQGLRLIYYSQIVNDFQKGDIAEGYSVSREKKESFPLTVTSAQKNPTAFYLCASSTSRDRTNYGYTFGSGTRLTVV.

The rearrangement uses TRBV6-2 or TRBV6-3 and TRBJ1-2; TCRdb picks TRBD1, but there is no DNA to check that call. The CDR3 spans 15 residues. The germline V gene has CDR1 MNHEY and CDR2 SVGEGT. CDR3 region: CASYWRGQGWYGYTF.

This rearrangement joins TRBV11-1 to TRBJ2-1; checking the TCRdb D call of TRBD2 is not possible without DNA. Germline V gives CDR1 SGHAT, CDR2 FQDESV (reference sequence). This CDR3 has 15 residues. CDR3 in amino acids: CASSRDWSSYNEQFF.

This clonotype is called large based on its frequency. The chain couples TRBV7-2 to TRBJ2-3; TCRdb selects TRBD2, and the lack of DNA leaves this call unchecked. This CDR3 comprises 15 residues. Germline assignment: CDR1 SGHTA and CDR2 FQGNSA. CDR3 sequence reads: CASSPAGGPSDTQYF.

In terms of frequency, this clonotype is large (0.1 to 1%). CDR3 in amino acids: CASSYFLAEAFF. The V call is TRBV6-2 or TRBV6-3, the J call TRBJ1-1. The CDR3 runs to 12 residues. Germline V CDR1 and CDR2: MNHEY, SVGEGT.

According to its frequency, this clonotype is large. The V gene is TRBV6-2 or TRBV6-3, the J gene TRBJ1-5. The CDR3 totals 14 residues. From germline, CDR1 is MNHEY and CDR2 SVGEGT. The CDR3 loop reads CASSYSGGNQPQHF.

V gene TRBV6-6 combines with J gene TRBJ1-4; TCRdb's assignment of TRBD1 cannot be checked, as there is no DNA. The germline CDR1 and CDR2 sequences are MNHNY and SVGAGI (reference sequence). This CDR3 is built from 15 residues. CDR3 loop: CASSITGQGAGRLFF.